The 3 T cell receptor beta chains listed next were all sequenced from one sample in a study of CD8+ T cells in alopecia areata. Cells from pooled cutaneous lymph nodes were sorted by CD4, CD8alpha, NKG2D, NKG2ACE and other markers. The sequencing template was cDNA reverse transcribed from extracted RNA. The assay was immunoSEQ multiplex PCR, and TCRdb's table has in-frame clones only and misses some. There are around 300,000 clones in the sample, none observed a single time. Sequencing used CD4+ T cells sorted from a lymph node. The source of these receptors is a C3H/HeJ mouse with alopecia areata. The mouse strain carries the MHC haplotype H2-k.

This clone was observed many times. The listed genes are named as in mouse. With the read ending 4 residues before the CDR3 end, the germline J gene is used to fill in that end. The chain is built from TRBV17 and TRBJ1-2; 7 nucleotides match TRBD1. The CDR3 covers 14 residues. The germline CDR1 and CDR2 sequences are MNHDT and YYDKIL. With V trimmed by 4 bases and J by 0 bases, 2 bases remained unmatched. The CDR3 reads CASSIGQANSDYTF. CDR3 DNA, as far as it was read: TGTGCTAGCAGTATCGGACAGGCAAACTCC.

Details on this clone: Gene and germline names: mouse. Other DNA sequences of this sample code for an identical CDR3. CDR3 in amino acids: CASSGTGSSAETLYF. The sequenced CDR3 bases are TGTGCCAGCAGTGGGACTGGATCTAGTGCAGAA. The gene calls are TRBV13-1 and TRBJ2-3, with 7 positions matching TRBD2. The read terminates 4 residues before the CDR3 end, so the remaining end is supplied by the germline J gene. J lost 0 bases, V lost 3 bases, and 4 bases had no gene match. Germline CDR1 reads NSHNY; CDR2 reads SYGAGN. CDR3 length equals 15 residues.

The table lists this clone with a few counts. These gene names are mouse names. The read is 4 residues too short to cover the CDR3 end, so that end is filled in from the germline J gene. The rearrangement joins TRBV31 to TRBJ2-1; 9 bases map to TRBD2. The CDR3 contains 16 residues. Germline V gives CDR1 GKSSPN, CDR2 SITVG. V gave up 0 bases and J gave up 3 bases; unmatched junction bases: 6. This CDR3 reads CAWSLPTGGPYAEQFF. Incomplete CDR3 DNA: TGTGCCTGGAGTCTCCCGACTGGGGGACCCTATGCT.